This T cell receptor (beta chain) stems from a study of T cells in Graves' hyperthyroidism and ophthalmopathy. Whole-study results and caveats: Appearing also in blood were most of the thyroid clonotypes expanded above 0.001.

This clonotype appeared many times. Antigen unknown. For the diagnoses, clinical symptoms, serum thyroxine and TRAb, thyroid ultrasound and orbital computed tomography were used. Germline V lookup: CDR1 MNHNY, CDR2 SVGAGI (reference sequence). The CDR3 consists of 15 residues. Trimming cost V 0 bases and J 1 base; bases outside gene matches: 1. Researchers amplified the TCR beta CDR3 regions from RNA transcripts. TCR CDR3 regions were first amplified by RT-PCR with HTBI primers. TCRdb re-called the multiplex PCR reads with MiXCR, one entry per CDR3 protein. Among approximately 700,000 distinct CDR3 sequences listed, around 17% were seen once.

Sample: blood. The sequence was collected from a man younger than 30 with Graves' hyperthyroidism. The gene calls are TRBV6-6 and TRBJ2-3; 7 bases map to TRBD2. CDR3 sequence: CASSYSLAGTDTQYF. CDR3 DNA sequence: TGTGCCAGCAGTTACTCGCTAGCGGGCACAGATACGCAGTATTTT.